Presented here are 25 T cell receptor beta chains from one specimen sequenced in a study of CD8 T cells in ankylosing spondylitis. TCRdb independently ran MiXCR on the 5' RACE reads; one entry per CDR3 protein. The table has 180,000 or so distinct CDR3 sequences, around a tenth seen once; the top ten hold about 28%. The sequenced sample was blood, either unsorted or a sorted T cell fraction (not recorded which). The origin of the receptors is a male donor with ankylosing spondylitis or in good health (not recorded which).

This clonotype was seen many times. The chain uses TRBV20-1 and TRBJ2-2; D remains unclear. Germline CDR1 is DFQATT and CDR2 is SNEGSKA (reference sequence). CDR3 length: 16 residues. The ends were cut back, 3 bases at V and 4 bases at J, with 18 bases in the middle. The CDR3 nucleotides are TGCAGTGCTAGCAGTTTAAGTAGGCTAACCACCGGGGAGCTGTTTTTT. Protein sequence: CSASSLSRLTTGELFF.

As to this clonotype: A read error is possible here, since a much larger clone lies one base away. The chain couples TRBV25-1 to TRBJ1-1; D unclear. V lost 4 bases and J lost 4, with 10 bases in between. From germline, CDR1 is MGHDK and CDR2 SYGVNS. The CDR3 sequence is 13 residues long. The CDR3 loop reads CASSVLSGTEAFF. The CDR3 DNA is TGTGCCAGCAGTGTCCTAAGCGGCACTGAAGCTTTCTTT.

This clonotype was seen repeatedly, ten times or more. The rearrangement uses TRBV7-2 and TRBJ1-5, with 10 bases that match TRBD1. Trimming cost V 4 bases and J 4 bases; bases outside gene matches: 4. Germline V gene data show CDR1 as SGHTA and CDR2 as FQGNSA. The CDR3 contains 15 residues. CDR3 nucleotides: TGTGCCAGCAGCTGGGGGACAGGGGTGAATCAGCCCCAGCATTTT. Translating gives CASSWGTGVNQPQHF.

There are many counts of this clonotype. The chain joins TRBV5-6 to TRBJ2-3; D might be TRBD2 (6 bases). Germline assignment: CDR1 SGHDT and CDR2 YYEEEE. Between the trimmed V and J ends, which lost 0 bases and 0 bases, there was a span of 11 bases. The CDR3 has 16 amino acids. In nucleotides, the CDR3 is TGTGCCAGCAGCTTGGCCACTAGCTGGAGCACAGATACGCAGTATTTT. Protein: CASSLATSWSTDTQYF.

This clonotype was observed a handful of times. The chain recombines TRBV4-1 with TRBJ2-3; TRBD2 matches 7 bases. This CDR3 spans 17 amino acids. From germline, CDR1 is MGHRA and CDR2 YSYEKL. V trimming: 0 bases; J trimming: 0 bases; junction bases outside the gene matches: 6. The CDR3 spells CASSQDLGGYSTDTQYF. The CDR3 DNA is TGCGCCAGCAGCCAAGATCTCGGGGGGTATAGCACAGATACGCAGTATTTT.

This clonotype was detected many times. The chain joins TRBV20-1 to TRBJ2-2, with D perhaps being TRBD1 or TRBD2 (6 bases each). The CDR3 spans 14 residues. Between the trimmed V and J ends, which lost 6 bases and 1 base, there was a span of 12 bases. Germline CDR1 is DFQATT and CDR2 is SNEGSKA (reference sequence). CDR3 DNA sequence: TGCAGTGCCCCCGGGGGCGGGAACACCGGGGAGCTGTTTTTT. Amino acids: CSAPGGGNTGELFF.

This clonotype was detected many times. The chain is built from TRBV5-1 and TRBJ1-6; TRBD1 is a possible D gene (6 bases). Germline CDR1 is SGHRS and CDR2 is YFSETQ. The CDR3 contains 20 residues. V was shortened by 1 base and J by 0 bases, with 20 bases between the two germline ends. The CDR3 loop reads CASSLIPQGTPSSYNSPLHF. CDR3 DNA sequence: TGCGCCAGCAGCTTGATTCCCCAGGGGACGCCGAGCTCCTATAATTCACCCCTCCACTTT.

This clonotype was picked up many times. The V and J genes are TRBV18 and TRBJ2-1; TRBD2 agrees at 12 bases. Germline trimming cut 3 bases from V and 8 bases from J; bases unmatched to any gene: 5. This CDR3 spans 15 amino acids. The V gene's germline CDR1 is KGHSH and CDR2 LQKENI. In DNA form, the CDR3 reads TGTGCCAGCTCACCGAGACTAGCGGGAGAGGATGAGCAGTTCTTC. Translating gives CASSPRLAGEDEQFF.

This clonotype was seen many times. The chain is built from TRBV7-9 and TRBJ1-1; D remains unclear. This CDR3 has 12 residues. Germline CDR1 reads SEHNR; CDR2 reads FQNEAQ (reference sequence). Trimming stripped 1 base from V and 10 bases from J, with 10 bases between. The CDR3 spells CASSLEEGVAFF. The CDR3 nucleotides read TGTGCCAGCAGCTTAGAGGAGGGAGTAGCTTTCTTT.

A few counts support this clonotype. The CDR3 nucleotides are TGTGCCAGCAACCCCGTCCGGGGCCGCGCATTGGATACGCAGTATTTT. It specifies CASNPVRGRALDTQYF. The chain joins TRBV6-1 to TRBJ2-3; D may correspond to TRBD1 or TRBD2 (5 bases each). With 7 bases removed from V and 6 bases from J, the gap between germline ends came to 23 bases. The CDR3 loop spans 16 amino acids. Germline values: CDR1 MNHNS, CDR2 SASEGT.

In this sample, this clonotype turned up a few times. V and J are TRBV9 and TRBJ1-1; a weak D match, TRBD1 (6 bases). V lost 4 bases, J lost 5 bases, and 15 bases lay in between. CDR1 SGDLS and CDR2 YYNGEE come from the germline V gene. This CDR3 has 14 residues. CDR3 sequence reads: CASSITGSGTEAFF. In nucleotides, the CDR3 is TGTGCCAGCAGCATAACAGGGAGTGGAACTGAAGCTTTCTTT.

This clonotype has ten or more counts. V gene TRBV29-1 combines with J gene TRBJ1-2, with D tentatively TRBD1 (6 bases). The CDR3 covers 14 residues. With 2 bases removed from V and 7 bases from J, the gap between germline ends came to 17 bases. CDR1 is SQVTM, CDR2 ANQGSEA, per germline. In nucleotides, the CDR3 is TGCAGCGTTGAATCGGGGGGCTGGGTCAGTGGCTACACCTTC. Translation gives CSVESGGWVSGYTF.

This clonotype was seen repeatedly, ten times or more. In DNA form, the CDR3 reads TGCAGCGTTTTAACAGGGAGCAATCAGCCCCAGCATTTT. It translates to CSVLTGSNQPQHF. The chain has TRBV29-1 and TRBJ1-5, with D possibly being TRBD1 (6 bases). Germline V gene lookup returns CDR1 SQVTM and CDR2 ANQGSEA. The germline V and J ends were trimmed by 5 bases and 1 base, with 9 bases remaining between them. CDR3 length: 13 amino acids.

About this clonotype: This may come from a read error, since a much larger clone is one base off. J is TRBJ2-1 and V is TRBV29-1; either TRBD1 or TRBD2 may fit D (6 bases each). Germline-derived CDR1 and CDR2 are SQVTM and ANQGSEA. The V end was cut by 5 bases, the J end by 5 bases, with 19 bases between. The CDR3 loop spans 15 amino acids. The CDR3 is CSVRGGAGVNNEQFF. The CDR3 DNA reads TGCAGCGTTCGAGGCGGGGCAGGGGTTAACAATGAGCAGTTCTTC.

This clonotype was observed many times. The chain combines TRBV15 with TRBJ2-3; D not certain. The V gene's germline CDR1 is LNHNV and CDR2 YYDKDF (reference sequence). Trimming cost V 0 bases and J 2 bases, with 12 bases left between them. The CDR3 length is 16 residues. The CDR3 region is CATSRETSASTDTQYF. CDR3 bases: TGTGCCACCAGCAGAGAAACAAGCGCCTCCACAGATACGCAGTATTTT. The variable domain in full, completed from reference TRBV15 and TRBJ2-3, reads DAMVIQNPRYQVTQFGKPVTLSCSQTLNHNVMYWYQQKSSQAPKLLFHYYDKDFNNEADTPDNFQSRRPNTSFCFLDIRSPGLGDTAMYLCATSRETSASTDTQYFGPGTRLTVL.

The sample holds many counts of this clonotype. V and J are TRBV20-1 and TRBJ1-5; no clear D gene. This CDR3 has 12 amino acids. Trimming cost V 6 bases and J 5 bases, with 11 bases left between them. Germline V gene lookup returns CDR1 DFQATT and CDR2 SNEGSKA (reference sequence). CDR3 residues: CSALVGDQPQHF. The DNA for the CDR3 is TGCAGTGCCCTCGTGGGAGATCAGCCCCAGCATTTT.

This clonotype was recorded many times. CDR3 nucleotides: TGTGCCAGCAGTGTAACAAAGAATTCACCCCTCCACTTT. This gives the protein CASSVTKNSPLHF. This chain joins TRBV27 and TRBJ1-6; the D is unclear. The CDR3 is 13 residues long. Between the trimmed V and J ends, which lost 5 bases and 7 bases, there was a span of 9 bases. Germline lookup yields CDR1 MNHEY and CDR2 SMNVEV (reference sequence).

This clonotype was seen repeatedly, ten times or more. The chain is built from TRBV29-1 and TRBJ1-3; D uncertain. Deletions cut 3 bases from V and 2 bases from J, with 5 bases between. The CDR3 has 12 residues. Germline V gene sequence: CDR1 SQVTM, CDR2 ANQGSEA. The CDR3 bases are TGCAGCGTTGAGACAACTGGAAACACCATATATTTT. It encodes CSVETTGNTIYF. The full variable domain, its missing parts supplied by reference TRBV29-1 and TRBJ1-3, is SAVISQKPSRDICQRGTSLTIQCQVDSQVTMMFWYRQQPGQSLTLIATANQGSEATYESGFVIDKFPISRPNLTFSTLTVSNMSPEDSSIYLCSVETTGNTIYFGEGSWLTVV.

This clonotype was observed many times. This CDR3 is CASSLAHRRASSGTDTQYF. In DNA, the CDR3 is TGCGCCAGCAGCCTTGCCCATAGGAGGGCCTCCTCTGGCACAGATACGCAGTATTTT. The rearrangement joins TRBV4-1 to TRBJ2-3, with a tentative D call TRBD2 (6 bases). The V end was cut by 4 bases, the J end by 1 base, with 24 bases between. The CDR3 consists of 19 residues. Germline V gene data show CDR1 as MGHRA and CDR2 as YSYEKL.

Many counts were recorded for this clonotype. The chain joins TRBV12-3 or TRBV12-4 to TRBJ1-3, with D unclear. The germline V and J ends were trimmed by 6 bases and 9 bases, with 12 bases remaining between them. The CDR3 is made up of 12 amino acids. CDR3 protein: CASRAGSGTIYF. CDR3 nucleotide sequence: TGTGCCAGCAGGGCGGGTTCTGGCACCATATATTTT.

This clonotype was detected many times. This chain links TRBV12-3 or TRBV12-4 with TRBJ1-2; 7 bases agree with TRBD1. Unmatched junction bases numbered 9, after V lost 3 bases and J lost 5 bases. This CDR3 has 15 amino acids. The CDR3, as DNA: TGTGCCAGCAGTTTTGGGACAGCCCAATTGTATGGCTACACCTTC. Translated, it gives CASSFGTAQLYGYTF.

This clonotype showed up just a few times. The rearrangement joins TRBV11-2 to TRBJ2-3; 8 positions agree with TRBD2. Per the germline V gene, CDR1 is SGHAT and CDR2 is FQNNGV. With 4 bases clipped from V and 0 bases from J, the junction kept 3 bases outside the gene matches. The CDR3 runs 15 residues. The CDR3 reads CASSYGGGSTDTQYF. For the CDR3, the DNA is TGTGCCAGCAGCTACGGGGGGGGAAGCACAGATACGCAGTATTTT.

This clonotype was counted ten times or more. This chain uses TRBV7-7 with TRBJ2-5; no clear D. This CDR3 contains 15 residues. Trimming took off 5 bases at V and 1 base at J, with 14 bases between the two ends. Germline V gene data show CDR1 as SSHAT and CDR2 as FNYEAQ (reference sequence). DNA for the CDR3: TGTGCCAGCAGCAGTAACGTGGGAACCCAAGAGACCCAGTACTTC. Translating gives CASSSNVGTQETQYF. The whole variable domain, remainder taken from reference TRBV7-7 and TRBJ2-5, is GAGVSQSPRYKVTKRGQDVTLRCDPISSHATLYWYQQALGQGPEFLTYFNYEAQPDKSGLPSDRFSAERPEGSISTLTIQRTEQRDSAMYRCASSSNVGTQETQYFGPGTRLLVL.

Note on this clonotype: One end of the junction is discordant with germline, which a read error may explain. The chain carries TRBV7-8 and TRBJ2-1; TRBD2 matches at 14 bases. CDR3 length: 15 amino acids. CDR1 and CDR2 (germline): SGHVS, FQNEAQ. CDR3 nucleotide sequence: TGTGCCAGCAGCAGTAGACGACTAGCGGGAGGGCCCCAGATCTTC. Translated: CASSSRRLAGGPQIF. The variable domain in full, with the rest retrieved from reference TRBV7-8 and TRBJ2-1, is GAGVSQSPRYKVAKRGQDVALRCDPISGHVSLFWYQQALGQGPEFLTYFQNEAQLDKSGLPSDRFFAERPEGSVSTLKIQRTQQEDSAVYLCASSSRRLAGGPQIFGPGTRLTVL.

This clonotype has a count of ten or more. The rearrangement links TRBV6-1 to TRBJ2-7, with 10 bases that match TRBD1. V was clipped by 6 bases and J by 0 bases; unmatched bases: 17. Germline CDR1 MNHNS, CDR2 SASEGT. This CDR3 region has 19 residues. CDR3 residues: CASRSRTGTGAPSSYEQYF. CDR3 nucleotides: TGTGCCAGCAGATCCAGGACCGGGACAGGGGCTCCCAGCTCCTACGAGCAGTACTTC.